A single sample is the source of the 19 T cell receptor beta chains below, sequenced in a study of blood T cell repertoires in COVID-19. Data came from immunoSEQ multiplex PCR; TCRdb stores just in-frame clones and leaves some out. Among some 110,000 clones, roughly 86% were seen once, and the ten largest hold under 5%. The specimen sequenced was peripheral blood. Source of these receptors: a man aged 40-49 years with acute or convalescent COVID-19.

In this sample, this clone turned up once. V and J are TRBV3-1 (or the pseudogene TRBV3-2) and TRBJ2-7; 12 positions agree with TRBD2. Germline V lookup: CDR1 LGHDT, CDR2 YNNKEL (reference sequence). The CDR3 has 15 residues. The junction had 2 bases not matched to a gene; V was cut back by 2 bases and J by 3 bases. As DNA, the CDR3 is TGTGCCAGCAGCCAACTGGGACTAGCGGGCTACGAGCAGTACTTC. Encoded protein: CASSQLGLAGYEQYF.

This chain uses TRBV29-1 with TRBJ2-7, with a possible D match to TRBD1 (6 bases). CDR3 size: 13 residues. Germline CDR1 and CDR2: SQVTM and ANQGSEA. Between the trimmed V and J ends, which lost 4 bases and 2 bases, there was a span of 12 bases. In nucleotides, the CDR3 is TGCAGCGTTGTACAGGGACAAACCTACGAGCAGTACTTC. This encodes CSVVQGQTYEQYF.

Written as DNA, the CDR3 is TGTGCCAGCAGCTTGGGTAGCGGGAGTGGTGAGCAGTTCTTC. Translation: CASSLGSGSGEQFF. The chain uses TRBV11-2 and TRBJ2-1; 9 nucleotides align to TRBD2. Germline V gene lookup returns CDR1 SGHAT and CDR2 FQNNGV. The CDR3 covers 14 residues. With V trimmed by 3 bases and J by 9 bases, 6 bases remained unmatched.

This clone was detected only once. The CDR3 DNA reads as TGCGCCAGCAGCTTGGCGCTTAGCTCCTACAATGAGCAGTTCTTC. The encoded protein is CASSLALSSYNEQFF. This chain connects TRBV5-1 to TRBJ2-1; no clear D. This CDR3 has 15 amino acids. Germline V CDR1 and CDR2: SGHRS, YFSETQ. V was trimmed by 0 bases and J by 0 bases, leaving 7 bases between them.

The chain combines TRBV19 with TRBJ2-7, with 7 bases fitting TRBD1. CDR1 and CDR2 from the germline V gene are LNHDA and SQIVND (reference sequence). The CDR3 extends over 13 amino acids. J lost 2 bases, V lost 5 bases, and 3 bases had no gene match. The CDR3: CASSRDSTYEQYF. CDR3 DNA sequence: TGTGCCAGTAGTCGGGACAGTACCTACGAGCAGTACTTC.

This sequence joins TRBV2 and TRBJ2-7; TRBD2 matches at 12 bases. V shed 4 bases, J shed 7 bases, and the junction held 8 bases outside the gene matches. There are 15 residues in the CDR3. The germline V gene encodes CDR1 SNHLY and CDR2 FYNNEI. The CDR3 region is CASSGFSSGRVEQYF. CDR3 nucleotides: TGTGCCAGCAGTGGGTTTTCTAGCGGGAGGGTTGAGCAGTACTTC.

This chain uses TRBV28 with TRBJ1-4, with TRBD1 matching over 7 bases. The V and J ends lost 2 bases and 8 bases, in that order; junction bases with no gene match: 8. Germline assignment: CDR1 MDHEN and CDR2 SYDVKM. This CDR3 has 15 residues. CDR3 sequence (DNA): TGTGCCAGCAGTTTAACAGGGGCGCGAGGGGAAAAACTGTTTTTT. Its protein product is CASSLTGARGEKLFF.

CDR3: CAWSVAGFGEKLFF. In DNA form, the CDR3 reads TGTGCCTGGAGTGTAGCCGGGTTTGGTGAAAAACTGTTTTTT. This chain joins TRBV30 and TRBJ1-4, with D uncertain. Trimming removed 0 bases from V and 7 bases from J, with 12 bases in between. The germline V gene has CDR1 GTSNPN and CDR2 SVGIG (reference sequence). This CDR3 spans 14 amino acids. Based on the CDR3 plus reference TRBV30 and TRBJ1-4, the full variable domain is SQTIHQWPATLVQPVGSPLSLECTVEGTSNPNLYWYRQAAGRGLQLLFYSVGIGQISSEVPQNLSASRPQDRQFILSSKKLLLSDSGFYLCAWSVAGFGEKLFFGSGTQLSVL.

The J gene is TRBJ1-6, the V gene TRBV10-3, with 7 bases lining up with TRBD1. The CDR3 is made up of 14 amino acids. The V gene's germline CDR1 is ENHRY and CDR2 SYGVKD. V lost 2 bases and J lost 7; bases outside the gene matches: 2. This CDR3 reads CAISERQGNSPLHF. CDR3 sequence (DNA): TGTGCCATCAGTGAGAGACAGGGAAATTCACCCCTCCACTTT.

V is TRBV7-8 and J is TRBJ1-1; 10 bases align to TRBD1. The CDR3 spans 15 residues. In germline, CDR1 is SGHVS, CDR2 FQNEAQ. The V and J ends lost 1 base and 6 bases, in that order; junction bases with no gene match: 5. CDR3 bases: TGTGCCAGCAGCTTAGGGGACAGGGGAGGGGCTGAAGCTTTCTTT. Protein sequence: CASSLGDRGGAEAFF.

The chain employs TRBV7-9 and TRBJ2-1, with a possible D match to TRBD2 (6 bases). This CDR3 is built from 15 residues. Trimming took off 1 base at V and 4 bases at J, with 11 bases between the two ends. Germline lookup yields CDR1 SEHNR and CDR2 FQNEAQ (reference sequence). CDR3 DNA: TGTGCCAGCAGCTTAGGCGGGGTCTCGTACAATGAGCAGTTCTTC. Translation: CASSLGGVSYNEQFF.

This clone was detected only a few times. This CDR3 reads CASGGINYNEQFF. In nucleotides, the CDR3 is TGTGCCAGCGGAGGGATTAACTACAATGAGCAGTTCTTC. This rearrangement joins TRBV12-3 or TRBV12-4 to TRBJ2-1, with D tentatively TRBD2 (6 bases). V dropped 8 bases and J dropped 3 bases, with 11 bases sitting between them. The CDR3 extends over 13 amino acids.

Regarding this clone: Sequence at one end of the junction differs from germline and may be a read error. The V and J genes are TRBV6-5 and TRBJ1-6; 7 nucleotides align to TRBD1. The germline CDR1 and CDR2 sequences are MNHEY and SVGAGI. The CDR3 contains 14 residues. The CDR3, as DNA: TGTGCCAGCAGTGACTCCGGGACAGAGTCACCCCTCCACTTT. Protein: CASSDSGTESPLHF.

Only a few counts were recorded for this clone. V and J are TRBV6-1 and TRBJ1-4; a possible D gene is TRBD1 (6 bases). Deletions cut 3 bases from V and 8 bases from J, with 13 bases between. Germline V gives CDR1 MNHNS, CDR2 SASEGT. The CDR3 length is 14 residues. The CDR3: CASSDNRVREKLFF. CDR3 DNA: TGTGCCAGCAGTGATAACAGGGTTAGGGAAAAACTGTTTTTT.

J is TRBJ1-2 and V is TRBV7-9, with TRBD1 identical over 11 bases. The trim removed 5 bases at V and 6 bases at J, leaving 8 bases unmatched. The CDR3 covers 15 residues. From germline, CDR1 is SEHNR and CDR2 FQNEAQ (reference sequence). The CDR3 DNA follows: TGTGCCAGCAGCCCAGGGACAGGGGGTTTCGATGGCTACACCTTC. It specifies CASSPGTGGFDGYTF.

The chain employs TRBV2 and TRBJ1-2, with 8 bases identical to TRBD1. This CDR3 spans 13 amino acids. Germline CDR1 and CDR2: SNHLY and FYNNEI. Trimming removed 6 bases from V and 6 bases from J; junction bases left unmatched: 6. The CDR3 sequence is CASRTGQGNGYTF. The DNA of the CDR3 is TGTGCCAGCAGGACTGGACAGGGTAATGGCTACACCTTC.

The chain is built from TRBV12-3 or TRBV12-4 and TRBJ2-1, with 8 positions matching TRBD2. The junction had 5 bases not matched to a gene; V was cut back by 8 bases and J by 5 bases. CDR3 length: 13 residues. This chain's CDR3 is CASAGRVNNEQFF. In DNA form, the CDR3 reads TGTGCCAGCGCCGGGAGGGTTAACAATGAGCAGTTCTTC.

V usage is TRBV11-2 and J usage is TRBJ2-1, with 14 bases matching TRBD2. There are 17 residues in the CDR3. Trimming removed 5 bases from V and 8 bases from J; junction bases left unmatched: 11. Per germline, CDR1 SGHAT and CDR2 FQNNGV. The CDR3 here is CASSKSGTSGSIYEQFF. The CDR3 DNA reads TGTGCCAGCAGCAAATCCGGGACTAGCGGGAGTATCTATGAGCAGTTCTTC.

This clone was picked up a small number of times. This rearrangement joins TRBV11-1 to TRBJ1-1; D ambiguous. CDR1 and CDR2 from the germline V gene are SGHAT and FQDESV (reference sequence). The ends were cut back, 1 base at V and 0 bases at J, with 3 bases in the middle. The CDR3 has 13 residues. CDR3 loop: CASSLELNTEAFF. CDR3 DNA sequence: TGTGCCAGCAGCTTAGAGCTGAACACTGAAGCTTTCTTT.